The source of this T cell receptor (beta chain) is a study of blood T cells in healthy people across ages. PCR was performed a second time for 7 to 11 cycles using a sample-barcoded 5' primer and a J-beta primer mix. TCRdb re-called the 5' RACE reads with MiXCR, one entry per CDR3 protein. The table records hundreds of thousands of distinct CDR3 sequences, 55% to 75% of them present only once. Trimming cost V 4 bases and J 6 bases; bases outside gene matches: 17. Germline V gene data show CDR1 as SGHVS and CDR2 as FNYEAQ. The CDR3 has 18 residues. The clonotype was recovered from a man aged 25-45 years in good health. Sequencing was carried out using blood. The rearrangement links TRBV7-6 to TRBJ2-3, with 9 bases matching TRBD2. The CDR3 here is CASSSAGGLAGVVDTQYF. The CDR3 nucleotides are TGTGCCAGCAGCTCTGCCGGAGGGTTAGCGGGAGTGGTGGATACGCAGTATTTT.